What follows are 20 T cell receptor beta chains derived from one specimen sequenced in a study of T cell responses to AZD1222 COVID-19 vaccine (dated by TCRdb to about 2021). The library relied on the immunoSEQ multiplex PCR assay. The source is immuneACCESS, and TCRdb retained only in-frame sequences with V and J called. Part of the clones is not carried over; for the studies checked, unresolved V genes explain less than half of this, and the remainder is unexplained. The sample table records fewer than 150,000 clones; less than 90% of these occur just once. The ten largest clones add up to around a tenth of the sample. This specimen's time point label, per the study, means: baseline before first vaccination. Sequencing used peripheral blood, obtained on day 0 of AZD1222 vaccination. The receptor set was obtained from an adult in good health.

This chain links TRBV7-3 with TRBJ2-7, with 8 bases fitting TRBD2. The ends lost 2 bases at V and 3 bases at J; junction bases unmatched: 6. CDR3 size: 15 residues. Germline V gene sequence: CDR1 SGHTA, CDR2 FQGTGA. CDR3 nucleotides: TGTGCCAGCAGCTTATTGGCGGGGGGCGACTACGAGCAGTACTTC. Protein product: CASSLLAGGDYEQYF.

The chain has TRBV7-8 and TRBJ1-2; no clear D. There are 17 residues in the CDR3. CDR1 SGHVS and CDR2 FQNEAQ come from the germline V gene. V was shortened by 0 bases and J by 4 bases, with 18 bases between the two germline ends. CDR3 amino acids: CASSLAPGSSNVYGYTF. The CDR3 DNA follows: TGTGCCAGCAGCTTAGCGCCGGGCAGTTCAAACGTCTATGGCTACACCTTC.

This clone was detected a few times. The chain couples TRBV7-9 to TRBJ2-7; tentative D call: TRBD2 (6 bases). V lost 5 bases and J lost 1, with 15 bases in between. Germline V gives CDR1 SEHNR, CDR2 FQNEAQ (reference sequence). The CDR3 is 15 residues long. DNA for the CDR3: TGTGCCAGCAGCCCAGACCTTGCGGGGTCCTACGAGCAGTACTTC. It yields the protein CASSPDLAGSYEQYF.

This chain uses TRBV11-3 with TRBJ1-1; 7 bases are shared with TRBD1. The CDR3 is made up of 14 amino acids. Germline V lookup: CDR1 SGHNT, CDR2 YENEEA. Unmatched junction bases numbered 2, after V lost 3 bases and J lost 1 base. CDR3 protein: CASSFSGGNTEAFF. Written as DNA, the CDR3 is TGTGCCAGCAGCTTCTCAGGGGGGAACACTGAAGCTTTCTTT.

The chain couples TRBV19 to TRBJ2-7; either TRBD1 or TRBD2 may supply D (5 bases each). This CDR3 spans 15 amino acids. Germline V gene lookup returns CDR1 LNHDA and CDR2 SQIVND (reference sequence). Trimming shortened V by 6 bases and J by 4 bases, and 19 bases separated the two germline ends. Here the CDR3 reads CASRPNRDGGYEQYF. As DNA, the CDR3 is TGTGCCAGTAGGCCGAACCGGGACGGAGGTTACGAGCAGTACTTC.

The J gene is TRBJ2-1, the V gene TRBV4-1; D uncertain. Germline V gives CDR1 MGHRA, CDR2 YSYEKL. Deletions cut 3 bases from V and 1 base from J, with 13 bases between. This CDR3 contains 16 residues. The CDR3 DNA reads TGCGCCAGCAGCCAGCCACGAAGCAGATCCTACAATGAGCAGTTCTTC. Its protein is CASSQPRSRSYNEQFF.

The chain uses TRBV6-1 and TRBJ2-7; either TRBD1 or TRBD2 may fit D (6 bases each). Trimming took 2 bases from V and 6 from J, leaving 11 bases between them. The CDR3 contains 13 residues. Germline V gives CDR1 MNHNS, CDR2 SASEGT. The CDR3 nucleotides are TGTGCCAGCAGTGAAAGAGGGGGGCTCGAGCAGTACTTC. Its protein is CASSERGGLEQYF.

The CDR3 coding sequence is TGTGCCAGCAGCTTAGAGGGTGTCGGGCATCCCCTCCACTTT. Its protein product is CASSLEGVGHPLHF. The gene calls are TRBV11-3 and TRBJ1-6; no reliable D call. The V end lost 0 bases, the J end lost 13 bases, and 13 bases lay between the germline ends. Germline V lookup: CDR1 SGHNT, CDR2 YENEEA. The CDR3 runs to 14 residues.

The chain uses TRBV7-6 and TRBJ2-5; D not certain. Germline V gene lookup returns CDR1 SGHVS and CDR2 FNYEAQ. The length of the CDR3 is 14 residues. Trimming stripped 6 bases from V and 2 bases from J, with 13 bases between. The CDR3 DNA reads TGTGCCAGCAGTCAAAATGGATTACAAGAGACCCAGTACTTC. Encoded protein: CASSQNGLQETQYF.

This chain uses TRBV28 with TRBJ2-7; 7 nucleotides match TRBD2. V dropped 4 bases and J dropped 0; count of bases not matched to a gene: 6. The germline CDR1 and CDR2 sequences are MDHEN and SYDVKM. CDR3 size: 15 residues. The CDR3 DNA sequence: TGTGCCAGCAGTTCAAGCGGCGGGGGCTCCTACGAGCAGTACTTC. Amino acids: CASSSSGGGSYEQYF. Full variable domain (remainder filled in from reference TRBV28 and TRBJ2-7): DVKVTQSSRYLVKRTGEKVFLECVQDMDHENMFWYRQDPGLGLRLIYFSYDVKMKEKGDIPEGYSVSREKKERFSLILESASTNQTSMYLCASSSSGGGSYEQYFGPGTRLTVT.

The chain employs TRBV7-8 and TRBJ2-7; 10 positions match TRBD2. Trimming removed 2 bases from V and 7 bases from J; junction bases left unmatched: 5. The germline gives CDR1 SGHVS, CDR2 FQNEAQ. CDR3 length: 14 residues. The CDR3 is CASSLLAGAREQYF. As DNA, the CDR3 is TGTGCCAGCAGCTTACTAGCGGGAGCCCGGGAGCAGTACTTC.

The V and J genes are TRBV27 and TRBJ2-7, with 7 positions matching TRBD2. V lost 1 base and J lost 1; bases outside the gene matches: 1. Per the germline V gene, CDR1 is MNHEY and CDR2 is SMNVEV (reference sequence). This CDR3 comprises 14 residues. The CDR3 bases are TGTGCCAGCAGTTTATGGGGGGGGTCCTACGAGCAGTACTTC. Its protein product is CASSLWGGSYEQYF.

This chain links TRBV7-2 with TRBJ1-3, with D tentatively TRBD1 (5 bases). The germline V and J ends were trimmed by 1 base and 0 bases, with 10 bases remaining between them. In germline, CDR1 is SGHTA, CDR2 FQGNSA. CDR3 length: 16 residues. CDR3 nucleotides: TGTGCCAGCAGCTTAGGTGGGGGGAGCTCTGGAAACACCATATATTTT. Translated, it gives CASSLGGGSSGNTIYF.

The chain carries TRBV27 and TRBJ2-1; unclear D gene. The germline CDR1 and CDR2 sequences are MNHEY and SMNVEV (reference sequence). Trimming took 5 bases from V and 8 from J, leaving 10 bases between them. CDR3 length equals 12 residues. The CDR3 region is CASSPPSDEQFF. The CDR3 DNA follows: TGTGCCAGCAGTCCCCCCTCGGATGAGCAGTTCTTC.

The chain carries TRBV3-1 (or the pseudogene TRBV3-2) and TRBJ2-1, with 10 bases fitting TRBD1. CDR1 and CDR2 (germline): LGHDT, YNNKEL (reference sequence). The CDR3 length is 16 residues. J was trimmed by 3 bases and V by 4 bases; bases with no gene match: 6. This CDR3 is CASSRRGQGVYNEQFF. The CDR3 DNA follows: TGTGCCAGCAGCCGCAGAGGACAGGGGGTCTACAATGAGCAGTTCTTC.

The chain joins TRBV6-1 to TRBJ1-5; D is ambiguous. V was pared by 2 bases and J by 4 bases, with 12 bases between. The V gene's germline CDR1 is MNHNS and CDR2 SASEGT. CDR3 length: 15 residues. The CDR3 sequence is CASSESEEGNQPQHF. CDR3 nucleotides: TGTGCCAGCAGTGAATCGGAGGAGGGAAATCAGCCCCAGCATTTT.

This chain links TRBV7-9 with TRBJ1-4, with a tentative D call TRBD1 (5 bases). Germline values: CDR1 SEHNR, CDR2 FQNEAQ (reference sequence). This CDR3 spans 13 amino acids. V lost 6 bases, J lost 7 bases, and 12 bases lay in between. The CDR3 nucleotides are TGTGCCAGCAGGGTGCAGGGTAGTGAAAAACTGTTTTTT. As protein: CASRVQGSEKLFF. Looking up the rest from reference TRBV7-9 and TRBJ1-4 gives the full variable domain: DTGVSQNPRHKITKRGQNVTFRCDPISEHNRLYWYRQTLGQGPEFLTYFQNEAQLEKSRLLSDRFSAERPKGSFSTLEIQRTEQGDSAMYLCASRVQGSEKLFFGSGTQLSVL.

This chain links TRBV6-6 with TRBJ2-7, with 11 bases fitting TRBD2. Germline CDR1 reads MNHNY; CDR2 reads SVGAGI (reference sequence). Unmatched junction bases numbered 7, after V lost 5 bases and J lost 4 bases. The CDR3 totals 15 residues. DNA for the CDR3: TGTGCCAGCAGTCACAAGGGACTAGCGGAATACGAGCAGTACTTC. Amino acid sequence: CASSHKGLAEYEQYF.

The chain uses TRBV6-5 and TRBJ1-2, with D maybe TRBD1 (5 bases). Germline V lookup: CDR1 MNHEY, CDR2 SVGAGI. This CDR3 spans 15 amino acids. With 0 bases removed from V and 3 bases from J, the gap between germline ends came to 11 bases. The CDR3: CASSYSRWGDYGYTF. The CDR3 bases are TGTGCCAGCAGTTACTCGAGGTGGGGGGACTATGGCTACACCTTC.

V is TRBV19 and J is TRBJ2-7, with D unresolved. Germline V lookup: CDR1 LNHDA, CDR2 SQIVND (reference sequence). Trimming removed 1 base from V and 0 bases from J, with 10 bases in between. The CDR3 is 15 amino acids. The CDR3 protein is CASSIGYASSYEQYF. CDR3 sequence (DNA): TGTGCCAGTAGTATAGGCTATGCGAGCTCCTACGAGCAGTACTTC.